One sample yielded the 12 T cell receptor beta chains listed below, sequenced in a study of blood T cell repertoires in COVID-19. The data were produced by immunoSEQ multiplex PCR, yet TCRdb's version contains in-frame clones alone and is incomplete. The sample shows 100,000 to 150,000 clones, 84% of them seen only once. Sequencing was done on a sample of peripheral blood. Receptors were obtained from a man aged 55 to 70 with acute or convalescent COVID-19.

The CDR3 loop is CASSFGTSGIRGQFF. The CDR3 DNA is TGTGCCAGCAGCTTCGGGACTAGCGGGATCCGGGGGCAGTTCTTC. The V gene is TRBV3-1 (or the pseudogene TRBV3-2), the J gene TRBJ2-1; 13 bases are a match to TRBD2. The CDR3 is 15 amino acids. Germline V CDR1 and CDR2: LGHDT, YNNKEL (reference sequence). The trim removed 5 bases at V and 12 bases at J, leaving 10 bases unmatched.

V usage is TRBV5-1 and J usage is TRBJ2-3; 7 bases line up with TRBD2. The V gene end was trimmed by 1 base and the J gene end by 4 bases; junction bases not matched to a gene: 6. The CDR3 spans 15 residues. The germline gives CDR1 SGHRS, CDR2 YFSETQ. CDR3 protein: CASSLMGRAPDTQYF. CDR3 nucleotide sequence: TGCGCCAGCAGCTTGATGGGGAGGGCCCCAGATACGCAGTATTTT.

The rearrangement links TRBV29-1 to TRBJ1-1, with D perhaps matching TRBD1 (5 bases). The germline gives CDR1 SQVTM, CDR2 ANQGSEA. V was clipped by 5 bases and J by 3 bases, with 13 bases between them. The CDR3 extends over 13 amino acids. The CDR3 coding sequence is TGCAGCGTTCGAGACGGAGGGGACACTGAAGCTTTCTTT. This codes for CSVRDGGDTEAFF.

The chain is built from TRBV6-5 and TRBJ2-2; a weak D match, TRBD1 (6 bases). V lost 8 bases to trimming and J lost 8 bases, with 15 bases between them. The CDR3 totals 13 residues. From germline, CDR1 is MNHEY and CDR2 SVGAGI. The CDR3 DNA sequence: TGTGCCAGCGCCCTCGTTGGACAGGGGGAGCTGTTTTTT. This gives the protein CASALVGQGELFF.

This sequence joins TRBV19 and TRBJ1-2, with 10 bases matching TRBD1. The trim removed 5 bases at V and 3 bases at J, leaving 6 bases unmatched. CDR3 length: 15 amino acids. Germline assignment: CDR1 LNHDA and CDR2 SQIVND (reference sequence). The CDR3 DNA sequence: TGTGCCAGTAGTCAACGACAGGGGGCGGACTATGGCTACACCTTC. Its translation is CASSQRQGADYGYTF.

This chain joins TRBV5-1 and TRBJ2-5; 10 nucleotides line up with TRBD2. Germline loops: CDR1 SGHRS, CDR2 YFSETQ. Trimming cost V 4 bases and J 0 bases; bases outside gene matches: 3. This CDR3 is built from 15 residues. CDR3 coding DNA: TGCGCCAGCAGCCCTAGCGGGAGAAACCAAGAGACCCAGTACTTC. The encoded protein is CASSPSGRNQETQYF.

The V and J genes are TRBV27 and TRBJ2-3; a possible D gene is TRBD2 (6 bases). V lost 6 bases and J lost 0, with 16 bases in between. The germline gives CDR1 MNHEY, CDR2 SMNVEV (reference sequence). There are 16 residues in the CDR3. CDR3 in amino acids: CASRPGLLLSTDTQYF. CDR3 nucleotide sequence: TGTGCCAGCAGACCGGGACTCCTCCTTAGCACAGATACGCAGTATTTT.

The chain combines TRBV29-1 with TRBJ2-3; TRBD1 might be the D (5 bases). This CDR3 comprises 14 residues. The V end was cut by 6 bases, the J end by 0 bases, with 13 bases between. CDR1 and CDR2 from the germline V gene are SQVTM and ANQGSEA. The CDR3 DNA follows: TGCAGCGTGAGAAGGGGTGGAAGCACAGATACGCAGTATTTT. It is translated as CSVRRGGSTDTQYF.

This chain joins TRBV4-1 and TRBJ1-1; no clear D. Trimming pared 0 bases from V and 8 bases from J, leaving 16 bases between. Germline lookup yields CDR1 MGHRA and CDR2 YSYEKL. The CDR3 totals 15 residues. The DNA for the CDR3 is TGCGCCAGCAGCCAAGATTTAGTGAAGACAAAGGAAGCTTTCTTT. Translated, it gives CASSQDLVKTKEAFF.

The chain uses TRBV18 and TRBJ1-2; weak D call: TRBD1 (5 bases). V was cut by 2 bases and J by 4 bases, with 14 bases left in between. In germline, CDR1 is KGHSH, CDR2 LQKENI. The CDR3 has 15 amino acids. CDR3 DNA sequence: TGTGCCAGCTCACCAAGCTCGGGGGTCGGCTATGGCTACACCTTC. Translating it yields CASSPSSGVGYGYTF.

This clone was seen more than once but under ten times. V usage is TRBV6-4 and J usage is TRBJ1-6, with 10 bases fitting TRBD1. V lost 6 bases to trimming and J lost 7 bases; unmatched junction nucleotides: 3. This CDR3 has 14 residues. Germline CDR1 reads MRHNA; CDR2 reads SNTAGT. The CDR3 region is CASRGTGVNSPLHF. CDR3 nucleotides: TGTGCCAGCAGGGGGACAGGGGTGAATTCACCCCTCCACTTT.

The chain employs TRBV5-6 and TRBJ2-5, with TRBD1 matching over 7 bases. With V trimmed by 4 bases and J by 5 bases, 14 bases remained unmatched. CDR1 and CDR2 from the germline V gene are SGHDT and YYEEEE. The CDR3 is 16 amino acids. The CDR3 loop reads CASSQGLNRGVETQYF. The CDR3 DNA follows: TGTGCCAGCAGCCAGGGGTTAAACAGGGGAGTGGAGACCCAGTACTTC.